Shown below are 27 T cell receptor beta chains from a single sample sequenced in a study of patients and donors after allogeneic stem cell transplantation. Each CDR3 protein gets one entry after TCRdb re-called the RT-PCR reads with MiXCR. The sample shows 900,000 to 1,000,000 distinct CDR3 sequences, more than 15% of them seen only once. The sequenced sample was blood, either unsorted or a sorted T cell fraction (not recorded which). The receptor set was obtained from a human donor who was either an allogeneic HSCT recipient or a stem cell or donor lymphocyte infusion donor (not recorded which). It is not recorded whose cells these are; they may come from a transplant donor.

The chain couples TRBV24-1 to TRBJ2-1; D is uncertain. Trimming cost V 2 bases and J 8 bases, with 6 bases left between them. CDR1 is KGHDR, CDR2 SFDVKD, per germline. The CDR3 runs to 12 residues. Here the CDR3 DNA reads TGTGCCACCAGTGATTCTAGTCATGAGCAGTTCTTC. It codes for CATSDSSHEQFF.

This clonotype was recorded a few times. The CDR3 loop reads CSARQGSGNYEQYF. The CDR3 DNA follows: TGCAGTGCTAGACAAGGTAGTGGGAATTACGAGCAGTACTTC. The chain uses TRBV20-1 and TRBJ2-7; D gene uncertain. Trimming pared 2 bases from V and 4 bases from J, leaving 15 bases between. This CDR3 comprises 14 residues. Germline CDR1 DFQATT, CDR2 SNEGSKA (reference sequence).

This clonotype turned up a few times. This chain uses TRBV11-3 with TRBJ2-2, with a tentative D call TRBD2 (5 bases). Germline lookup yields CDR1 SGHNT and CDR2 YENEEA. Deletions cut 10 bases from V and 4 bases from J, with 16 bases between. The CDR3 extends over 14 amino acids. The CDR3 protein is CATTLTGGTGELFF. CDR3 sequence (DNA): TGTGCCACCACTCTCACCGGAGGCACCGGGGAGCTGTTTTTT.

Many counts were recorded for this clonotype. The chain recombines TRBV15 with TRBJ2-6; D might be TRBD2 (5 bases). The germline V gene has CDR1 LNHNV and CDR2 YYDKDF (reference sequence). The CDR3 extends over 17 amino acids. V was shortened by 0 bases and J by 0 bases, with 9 bases between the two germline ends. In DNA form, the CDR3 reads TGTGCCACCAGCAGAGACTCTCGGGACTCTGGGGCCAACGTCCTGACTTTC. This translates into CATSRDSRDSGANVLTF.

This clonotype was found a few times. The gene calls are TRBV7-3 and TRBJ2-1; D gene uncertain. The CDR3 extends over 9 amino acids. Trimming stripped 8 bases from V and 10 bases from J, with 6 bases between. CDR1 and CDR2 from the germline V gene are SGHTA and FQGTGA. The CDR3 nucleotides read TGTGCCAGCCCTTGGGAGCAGTTCTTC. It encodes CASPWEQFF.

This clonotype was detected many times. The rearrangement uses TRBV20-1 and TRBJ2-4; 9 bases agree with TRBD2. J lost 7 bases, V lost 3 bases, and 7 bases had no gene match. Germline-derived CDR1 and CDR2 are DFQATT and SNEGSKA (reference sequence). The CDR3 loop spans 14 amino acids. The CDR3 spells CSARDAGGENIQYF. The CDR3 coding sequence is TGCAGTGCTAGGGACGCGGGAGGGGAGAACATTCAGTACTTC.

The rearrangement uses TRBV20-1 and TRBJ2-1; D remains unclear. Germline CDR1 is DFQATT and CDR2 is SNEGSKA (reference sequence). Trimming took 6 bases from V and 9 from J, leaving 18 bases between them. The CDR3 contains 13 residues. The CDR3 DNA follows: TGCAGTGCCAAAACAAAGAGATACGGTGAGCAGTTCTTC. Its translation: CSAKTKRYGEQFF.

This chain uses TRBV2 with TRBJ2-4; 8 bases agree with TRBD1. V shed 6 bases and J 7 bases; nucleotides not matched to a gene: 8. Per the germline V gene, CDR1 is SNHLY and CDR2 is FYNNEI. This CDR3 contains 14 residues. The CDR3, as DNA: TGTGCCAGCAGGGACGGCAGGGGGCAGAACATTCAGTACTTC. Amino acid sequence: CASRDGRGQNIQYF.

This clonotype was detected only a few times. The gene calls are TRBV7-9 and TRBJ1-2, with D unclear. The CDR3 has 12 amino acids. The germline CDR1 and CDR2 sequences are SEHNR and FQNEAQ (reference sequence). V was shortened by 1 base and J by 11 bases, with 11 bases between the two germline ends. The CDR3 loop is CASSLDYPSYTF. Here the CDR3 DNA reads TGTGCCAGCAGCTTAGACTACCCAAGTTACACCTTC. Variable domain in full (rest from reference TRBV7-9 and TRBJ1-2): DTGVSQNPRHKITKRGQNVTFRCDPISEHNRLYWYRQTLGQGPEFLTYFQNEAQLEKSRLLSDRFSAERPKGSFSTLEIQRTEQGDSAMYLCASSLDYPSYTFGSGTRLTVV.

This clonotype was found a few times. The chain joins TRBV30 to TRBJ2-3; D uncertain. The CDR3 totals 12 residues. The V gene's germline CDR1 is GTSNPN and CDR2 SVGIG (reference sequence). V lost 2 bases, J lost 3 bases, and 6 bases lay in between. CDR3 in DNA: TGTGCCTGGAGTATGGGGACAGATACGCAGTATTTT. Amino acids: CAWSMGTDTQYF.

This clonotype appeared once. The chain has TRBV3-1 and TRBJ2-7; the D gene is possibly TRBD2 (6 bases). The germline V gene has CDR1 LGHDT and CDR2 YNNKEL (reference sequence). The V and J ends lost 4 bases and 2 bases respectively, with 15 bases between them. This CDR3 is built from 15 residues. CDR3 in amino acids: CASSLRRGAAYEQYF. CDR3 nucleotides: TGTGCCAGCAGCCTCAGGAGGGGAGCCGCCTACGAGCAGTACTTC.

This clonotype turned up a few times. This chain links TRBV24-1 with TRBJ2-3, with D perhaps TRBD2 (5 bases). The CDR3 is 13 amino acids. Germline loops: CDR1 KGHDR, CDR2 SFDVKD. V was pared by 9 bases and J by 4 bases, with 13 bases between. CDR3 in amino acids: CATGPRESDTQYF. The CDR3 DNA reads as TGTGCCACCGGCCCACGGGAATCAGATACGCAGTATTTT.

The rearrangement uses TRBV6-1 and TRBJ2-3, with a weak D call TRBD2 (6 bases). The CDR3 sequence is 16 residues long. Trimming stripped 6 bases from V and 0 bases from J, with 16 bases between. CDR1 is MNHNS, CDR2 SASEGT, per germline. The CDR3 here is CASSPNRGTSTDTQYF. CDR3 nucleotides: TGTGCCAGCAGCCCTAACCGGGGGACTAGCACAGATACGCAGTATTTT.

In this sample, this clonotype turned up a few times. The chain combines TRBV12-3 or TRBV12-4 with TRBJ1-3, with D tentatively TRBD1 (6 bases). The CDR3 spans 15 residues. Trimming pared 6 bases from V and 2 bases from J, leaving 14 bases between. The CDR3 loop reads CASRRLQGAGNTIYF. Written as DNA, the CDR3 is TGTGCCAGCAGACGACTACAGGGTGCTGGAAACACCATATATTTT.

This clonotype was recorded a few times. The chain employs TRBV5-1 and TRBJ2-4; 8 bases are a match to TRBD1. V shed 4 bases, J shed 6 bases, and the junction held 3 bases outside the gene matches. The germline V gene encodes CDR1 SGHRS and CDR2 YFSETQ. The CDR3 is 13 amino acids. Here the CDR3 DNA reads TGCGCCAGCAGCGAGGGACAGGTAAACATTCAGTACTTC. Translating it yields CASSEGQVNIQYF. The complete variable domain, with remaining parts taken from reference TRBV5-1 and TRBJ2-4, reads KAGVTQTPRYLIKTRGQQVTLSCSPISGHRSVSWYQQTPGQGLQFLFEYFSETQRNKGNFPGRFSGRQFSNSRSEMNVSTLELGDSALYLCASSEGQVNIQYFGAGTRLSVL.

The V gene is TRBV3-1, the J gene TRBJ2-3; D may be TRBD1 (6 bases). Germline V gives CDR1 LGHDT, CDR2 YNNKEL (reference sequence). The V gene lost 5 bases and the J gene lost 4 bases, with 13 bases spanning the gap. There are 14 residues in the CDR3. CDR3 DNA sequence: TGTGCCAGCAGCTACCAAGGGGGAGCAGATACGCAGTATTTT. Translation gives CASSYQGGADTQYF.

This clonotype was observed a handful of times. The chain is built from TRBV6-1 and TRBJ2-1; D may be TRBD2 (5 bases). This CDR3 comprises 14 residues. Trimming took off 6 bases at V and 8 bases at J, with 17 bases between the two ends. The germline gives CDR1 MNHNS, CDR2 SASEGT. The CDR3 DNA follows: TGTGCCAGCAGGGCCACGTACGGGATCGATGAGCAGTTCTTC. Its translation: CASRATYGIDEQFF.

The V call is TRBV18, the J call TRBJ2-1; TRBD2 aligns across 8 bases. The germline V gene has CDR1 KGHSH and CDR2 LQKENI. J lost 1 base, V lost 2 bases, and 4 bases had no gene match. The CDR3 contains 16 residues. CDR3 in DNA: TGTGCCAGCTCACCAAAGGAGCGGGAGTCCTACAATGAGCAGTTCTTC. This gives the protein CASSPKERESYNEQFF.

The chain links TRBV6-2 or TRBV6-3 to TRBJ2-6; D is possibly TRBD1 or TRBD2 (5 bases each). Trimming removed 5 bases from V and 4 bases from J, with 9 bases in between. The CDR3 is 14 residues long. CDR1 is MNHEY, CDR2 SVGEGT, per germline. The CDR3, as DNA: TGTGCCAGCAGTCGAGAGGGGGGGGCCAACGTCCTGACTTTC. Protein: CASSREGGANVLTF.

With regard to this clonotype: A junction boundary mismatches the germline segment, possibly from a read error. V usage is TRBV4-3 and J usage is TRBJ2-1, with D possibly being TRBD1 (6 bases). Germline-derived CDR1 and CDR2 are LGHNA and YSLEER. The length of the CDR3 is 13 residues. The CDR3 spells CASSQDSRGYLIF. The DNA for the CDR3 is TGCGCCAGCAGCCAAGATTCGAGGGGGTATCTAATCTTC.

In this sample, this clonotype turned up a few times. The chain carries TRBV12-3 or TRBV12-4 and TRBJ2-3; 9 positions agree with TRBD2. J lost 2 bases, V lost 3 bases, and 12 bases had no gene match. This CDR3 contains 18 residues. The CDR3: CASSFESSGIGNTDTQYF. The CDR3 bases are TGTGCCAGCAGTTTCGAGTCTAGCGGGATCGGAAACACAGATACGCAGTATTTT.

As to this clonotype: A clone one base away is much larger, so this may be a read error. This rearrangement joins TRBV6-1 to TRBJ2-7; D may be TRBD2 (6 bases). The germline gives CDR1 MNHNS, CDR2 SASEGT. CDR3 length equals 13 residues. The CDR3 reads CTSSLGLVYEQYF. CDR3 nucleotides: TGTACCAGCAGCCTGGGACTCGTTTACGAGCAGTACTTC.

This clonotype has a handful of counts. The rearrangement links TRBV11-2 to TRBJ2-7; no clear D gene. Trimming pared 4 bases from V and 4 bases from J, leaving 14 bases between. The germline V gene encodes CDR1 SGHAT and CDR2 FQNNGV. The CDR3 runs to 14 residues. CDR3 bases: TGTGCCAGCAGCTCAGACCGGTCCCCTTACGAGCAGTACTTC. Residues: CASSSDRSPYEQYF.

This clonotype was seen at least ten times. The chain couples TRBV12-3 or TRBV12-4 to TRBJ2-3; no definite D call. CDR3 length: 13 residues. V lost 6 bases and J 5 bases, leaving 12 bases between the germline ends. The CDR3 DNA sequence: TGTGCCAGCAGAGTGGGTTTGGAAGATACGCAGTATTTT. Translated, it gives CASRVGLEDTQYF.

The chain uses TRBV2 and TRBJ1-2; D is undetermined. V lost 8 bases and J 4 bases, leaving 14 bases between the germline ends. CDR3 length: 13 amino acids. Looked up from germline, CDR1 is SNHLY and CDR2 is FYNNEI. As DNA, the CDR3 is TGTGCCAGCGCTGGGAACCCAATCTATGGCTACACCTTC. Protein product: CASAGNPIYGYTF.

Only a few counts were recorded for this clonotype. The rearrangement joins TRBV24-1 to TRBJ2-1; D perhaps matches TRBD2 (5 bases). The germline gives CDR1 KGHDR, CDR2 SFDVKD. Trimming took 3 bases from V and 0 from J, leaving 11 bases between them. The CDR3 spans 16 residues. This chain's CDR3 is CATSDDPGTSYNEQFF. Written as DNA, the CDR3 is TGTGCCACCAGTGATGACCCGGGAACCTCCTACAATGAGCAGTTCTTC.

This clonotype was recorded at least ten times. V usage is TRBV15 and J usage is TRBJ1-1; D possibly corresponds to TRBD1 (5 bases). The CDR3 totals 15 residues. Germline assignment: CDR1 LNHNV and CDR2 YYDKDF (reference sequence). Trimming removed 3 bases from V and 0 bases from J, with 11 bases in between. The CDR3 coding sequence is TGTGCCACCAGCAGGGGGGAAAGCATGAACACTGAAGCTTTCTTT. As protein: CATSRGESMNTEAFF.